These 19 T cell receptor beta chains were sequenced from one sample in a study of CD8 T cells in ankylosing spondylitis. Study results and caveats: The study identified a TCR beta motif of under ten highly homologous variants that appeared characteristic of ankylosing spondylitis blood.

No antigens are known for them. MiXCR, run by TCRdb on the 5' RACE reads, gives a single entry per CDR3 protein. The data contain around 890,000 distinct CDR3 sequences, 10% to 15% of them singletons. Material for sequencing was blood, either unsorted or a sorted T cell fraction (not recorded which). Source of these receptors: a male donor with ankylosing spondylitis.

The V gene is TRBV20-1, the J gene TRBJ1-2, with D perhaps matching TRBD1 (6 bases). Trimming cost V 5 bases and J 6 bases, with 16 bases left between them. The germline V gene encodes CDR1 DFQATT and CDR2 SNEGSKA (reference sequence). This CDR3 has 13 amino acids. CDR3 residues: CSALTGNTDGYTF. CDR3 sequence (DNA): TGCAGTGCTCTTACAGGGAATACGGATGGCTACACCTTC.

The V gene is TRBV29-1, the J gene TRBJ2-1; D could derive from TRBD1 or TRBD2 (6 bases each). The CDR3 is 15 amino acids. The V end was cut by 3 bases, the J end by 4 bases, with 16 bases between. CDR1 and CDR2 from the germline V gene are SQVTM and ANQGSEA. CDR3 sequence (DNA): TGCAGCGTTGATGGCCCGGGGGCATCATACAATGAGCAGTTCTTC. Encoded protein: CSVDGPGASYNEQFF.

V and J are TRBV4-1 and TRBJ2-1; 7 nucleotides line up with TRBD1. This CDR3 has 15 amino acids. CDR1 is MGHRA and CDR2 is YSYEKL in the germline V gene. The junction had 13 bases not matched to a gene; V was cut back by 6 bases and J by 8 bases. In DNA form, the CDR3 reads TGCGCCAGCAGGAAGGGGGCGAGTTTGGCTTATGAGCAGTTCTTC. This encodes CASRKGASLAYEQFF.

This clonotype was recorded a few times. The chain couples TRBV28 to TRBJ1-1; D might be TRBD1 (5 bases). Trimming stripped 2 bases from V and 7 bases from J, with 17 bases between. Germline CDR1 MDHEN, CDR2 SYDVKM. The length of the CDR3 is 15 residues. CDR3 protein: CASSLATLGRLEAFF. The CDR3 bases are TGTGCCAGCAGTTTAGCGACATTGGGACGTCTTGAAGCTTTCTTT.

The chain carries TRBV21-1 and TRBJ1-2; the table's D call TRBD1 went unverified against the DNA. TRBV21-1 is flagged as a pseudogene. The CDR3 totals 13 residues. In nucleotides, the CDR3 is TGTGCCAGCAGCAAGATAGGTCCCCATGGCTACACCTTC. The encoded protein is CASSKIGPHGYTF.

There are a few counts of this clonotype. The chain links TRBV11-1 to TRBJ1-2; D is undetermined. CDR3 size: 14 residues. CDR1 SGHAT and CDR2 FQDESV come from the germline V gene (reference sequence). Trimming took off 5 bases at V and 0 bases at J, with 10 bases between the two ends. This chain's CDR3 is CASSQLGANYGYTF. The DNA of the CDR3 is TGTGCCAGCAGCCAACTTGGCGCTAACTATGGCTACACCTTC.

This clonotype came up a few times. V and J are TRBV6-2 or TRBV6-3 and TRBJ1-5; D possibly corresponds to TRBD1 (6 bases). CDR3 length: 16 amino acids. V dropped 2 bases and J dropped 0 bases, with 11 bases sitting between them. Germline V gene lookup returns CDR1 MNHEY and CDR2 SVGEGT. The CDR3: CASSYQGYFSNQPQHF. DNA for the CDR3: TGTGCCAGCAGTTACCAGGGGTATTTTAGCAATCAGCCCCAGCATTTT.

This clonotype has only a few counts. The chain couples TRBV10-3 to TRBJ1-1; D is possibly TRBD1 (5 bases). The CDR3 is made up of 15 amino acids. CDR1 and CDR2 from the germline V gene are ENHRY and SYGVKD. V was trimmed by 3 bases and J by 5 bases, leaving 16 bases between them. DNA for the CDR3: TGTGCCATCAGTGATAGGGCAGGGAGTAGGACTGAAGCTTTCTTT. It yields the protein CAISDRAGSRTEAFF.

This clonotype has just a few counts. The chain combines TRBV24-1 with TRBJ2-5, with D tentatively TRBD1 (5 bases). With 4 bases removed from V and 11 bases from J, the gap between germline ends came to 10 bases. This CDR3 comprises 11 residues. Germline CDR1 is KGHDR and CDR2 is SFDVKD. CDR3 DNA: TGTGCCACCAGTGAAGTGAGACAGCAGTACTTC. Translated, it gives CATSEVRQQYF.

This clonotype showed up many times. J is TRBJ2-7 and V is TRBV7-9, with D possibly being TRBD1 (5 bases). This CDR3 is built from 13 residues. Germline CDR1 SEHNR, CDR2 FQNEAQ (reference sequence). Trimming removed 1 base at V and 6 bases at J, with 10 bases between. In nucleotides, the CDR3 is TGTGCCAGCAGCTTAGAAGCAGGGATCGAGCAGTACTTC. It specifies CASSLEAGIEQYF.

CDR3 in DNA: TGTGCCAGCAGCCAGACAGGGGAGAACACTGAAGCTTTCTTT. The encoded protein is CASSQTGENTEAFF. The V call is TRBV3-1, the J call TRBJ1-1; 8 nucleotides agree with TRBD1. The CDR3 has 14 amino acids. Per the germline V gene, CDR1 is LGHDT and CDR2 is YNNKEL (reference sequence). The V segment lost 3 bases and the J segment 1 base; nucleotides outside the gene matches: 1.

A few counts support this clonotype. The CDR3 nucleotides read TGTGCCAGCAGCGCGGGCTTAGGGGGCACTGAAGCTTTCTTT. Amino acid sequence: CASSAGLGGTEAFF. The chain is built from TRBV7-2 and TRBJ1-1; D is possibly TRBD1 (6 bases). CDR1 SGHTA and CDR2 FQGNSA come from the germline V gene. Trimming took 5 bases from V and 4 from J, leaving 14 bases between them. This CDR3 contains 14 residues. Full variable domain (missing parts from reference TRBV7-2 and TRBJ1-1): GAGVSQSPSNKVTEKGKDVELRCDPISGHTALYWYRQSLGQGLEFLIYFQGNSAPDKSGLPSDRFSAERTGGSVSTLTIQRTQQEDSAVYLCASSAGLGGTEAFFGQGTRLTVV.

This clonotype was seen repeatedly, ten times or more. The rearrangement uses TRBV20-1 and TRBJ2-3; D may be TRBD2 (5 bases). CDR1 and CDR2 (germline): DFQATT, SNEGSKA (reference sequence). V was clipped by 1 base and J by 0 bases, with 5 bases between them. CDR3 size: 13 residues. CDR3 in amino acids: CSARGTSTDTQYF. The DNA of the CDR3 is TGCAGTGCTAGAGGGACTAGCACAGATACGCAGTATTTT.

The rearrangement joins TRBV3-1 to TRBJ1-1; D might be TRBD1 (5 bases). Germline values: CDR1 LGHDT, CDR2 YNNKEL (reference sequence). This CDR3 region has 15 residues. Deletions cut 3 bases from V and 1 base from J, with 12 bases between. CDR3 coding DNA: TGTGCCAGCAGCCAGATGGGCAGGGCGAACACTGAAGCTTTCTTT. Its translation: CASSQMGRANTEAFF.

As regards this clonotype: A much more abundant neighbour one base away suggests this may be a read error. The J gene is TRBJ1-6, the V gene TRBV15; D gene ambiguous. Germline values: CDR1 LNHNV, CDR2 YYDKDF (reference sequence). The CDR3 loop spans 14 amino acids. The CDR3, as DNA: TGTGTCACCAGCAGAGAAACGATTTTATCACCCCTCCACTTT. This gives the protein CVTSRETILSPLHF.

The sample holds a few counts of this clonotype. CDR3 in amino acids: CSARDPGPRDSDTQYF. DNA of the CDR3: TGCAGTGCTAGAGATCCGGGACCCCGAGACTCCGATACGCAGTATTTT. The V call is TRBV20-1, the J call TRBJ2-3; TRBD1 or TRBD2 may be the D gene (5 bases each). Looked up from germline, CDR1 is DFQATT and CDR2 is SNEGSKA (reference sequence). This CDR3 is 16 amino acids long. V gave up 0 bases and J gave up 6 bases, with 19 bases separating them.

This clonotype was counted ten times or more. The chain couples TRBV15 to TRBJ2-1, with D possibly being TRBD1 or TRBD2 (6 bases each). This CDR3 has 16 amino acids. Between the trimmed V and J ends, which lost 0 bases and 0 bases, there was a span of 9 bases. CDR1 is LNHNV and CDR2 is YYDKDF in the germline V gene (reference sequence). The CDR3 nucleotides are TGTGCCACCAGCAGAGATGGAGGGGGCTCCTACAATGAGCAGTTCTTC. Protein product: CATSRDGGGSYNEQFF.

CDR3 sequence (DNA): TGTGCCAGCAGTTACGTTGGCAGGGGGTGGACTGAAGCTTTCTTT. Its translation is CASSYVGRGWTEAFF. V is TRBV6-2 or TRBV6-3 and J is TRBJ1-1; 7 nucleotides line up with TRBD1. Germline lookup yields CDR1 MNHEY and CDR2 SVGEGT. J lost 5 bases, V lost 2 bases, and 8 bases had no gene match. This CDR3 contains 15 residues.

The CDR3 reads CASRLGGPLYGYTF. In DNA form, the CDR3 reads TGTGCAAGTCGCTTAGGCGGCCCACTCTATGGCTACACCTTC. J is TRBJ1-2 and V is TRBV12-2. TRBV12-2 is termed a pseudogene. The length of the CDR3 is 14 residues.